The entry below gives a single T cell receptor beta chain sequence along with its context. What it binds is not known. The data were taken from a study of cytomegalovirus exposure and HLA in healthy donors. Notes on the study in general: Rates of TCR association differed by HLA locus in a later analysis, with DRB1 highest and HLA-C lowest. Cytomegalovirus status was reportedly diagnosed by the classifier with high specificity and sensitivity.

Primers for the PCR totalled 60 Vbeta and 13 Jbeta. TCRdb's table, derived via immunoSEQ multiplex PCR, lists solely in-frame clones and lacks some. The sample includes over 150,000 clones, 70% to 85% of them seen just once. Germline lookup yields CDR1 MDHEN and CDR2 SYDVKM. The ends were cut back, 6 bases at V and 13 bases at J, with 13 bases in the middle. This CDR3 is 11 amino acids long. The chain couples TRBV28 to TRBJ2-1; D is unresolved. The sample comprised PBMCs. This TCR derives from a man between 40 and 49 years old in good health and CMV-seronegative. CDR3 bases: TGTGCCAGCAGCCCTAGGCGTTGTCAGTTCTTC. As protein: CASSPRRCQFF.